This entry lists 20 T cell receptor beta chains sequenced from one sample in a study of blood T cell repertoires in COVID-19. The protocol was immunoSEQ multiplex PCR, while the TCRdb copy is restricted to in-frame clones and leaves out a portion. This sample yields about 180,000 clones, of which about 82% are seen a single time; 6.5% belongs to the top ten. Material for sequencing was peripheral blood. The receptors stem from a man aged 65-85 years with active or convalescent COVID-19.

This clone has more than one count but fewer than ten. The V gene is TRBV19, the J gene TRBJ1-1, with 8 bases that match TRBD1. Looked up from germline, CDR1 is LNHDA and CDR2 is SQIVND (reference sequence). This CDR3 has 14 amino acids. Unmatched junction bases numbered 4, after V lost 4 bases and J lost 3 bases. CDR3 DNA: TGTGCCAGTAGTAAGACAGGGGTTGACACTGAAGCTTTCTTT. It specifies CASSKTGVDTEAFF. The full variable domain, with the rest looked up from reference TRBV19 and TRBJ1-1, is DGGITQSPKYLFRKEGQNVTLSCEQNLNHDAMYWYRQDPGQGLRLIYYSQIVNDFQKGDIAEGYSVSREKKESFPLTVTSAQKNPTAFYLCASSKTGVDTEAFFGQGTRLTVV.

The V gene is TRBV7-9, the J gene TRBJ2-7, with D perhaps TRBD2 (6 bases). In germline, CDR1 is SEHNR, CDR2 FQNEAQ (reference sequence). Between the trimmed V and J ends, which lost 2 bases and 6 bases, there was a span of 17 bases. The CDR3 is 15 amino acids. This CDR3 reads CASSLSGGKRLEQYF. Here the CDR3 DNA reads TGTGCCAGCAGCTTATCGGGCGGGAAGCGGCTCGAGCAGTACTTC.

The chain uses TRBV3-1 (or the pseudogene TRBV3-2) and TRBJ1-4, with D unclear. CDR1 and CDR2 (germline): LGHDT, YNNKEL (reference sequence). The V end lost 5 bases, the J end lost 5 bases, and 9 bases lay between the germline ends. The CDR3 has 13 amino acids. CDR3 loop: CASSGGWNEKLFF. CDR3 nucleotide sequence: TGTGCCAGCAGCGGCGGCTGGAATGAAAAACTGTTTTTT.

There are a few counts of this clone. V and J are TRBV19 and TRBJ1-5, with D possibly matching TRBD1 (6 bases). With 3 bases removed from V and 1 base from J, the gap between germline ends came to 13 bases. This CDR3 is 16 amino acids long. The germline V gene has CDR1 LNHDA and CDR2 SQIVND (reference sequence). The DNA for the CDR3 is TGTGCCAGTAGTATCAGGGGCGAGGGGAGCAATCAGCCCCAGCATTTT. Its protein product is CASSIRGEGSNQPQHF.

The genes are TRBV7-8 and TRBJ2-7, with 12 bases lining up with TRBD2. Germline V gene lookup returns CDR1 SGHVS and CDR2 FQNEAQ. CDR3 length equals 21 residues. After removal of 3 bases from V and 3 bases from J, the junction contained 21 bases not matched to a gene. CDR3 in amino acids: CASSLAPPTSGRSGNLYEQYF. The CDR3, as DNA: TGTGCCAGCAGCTTGGCCCCACCGACTAGCGGGAGATCGGGCAACCTCTACGAGCAGTACTTC.

The chain carries TRBV15 and TRBJ2-3; possibly TRBD1 for D (6 bases). This CDR3 is 14 amino acids long. V was pared by 5 bases and J by 3 bases, with 12 bases between. Germline assignment: CDR1 LNHNV and CDR2 YYDKDF (reference sequence). The CDR3, as DNA: TGTGCCACCAGCTATAGTAGGGGGACAGATACGCAGTATTTT. Translating gives CATSYSRGTDTQYF.

J is TRBJ1-6 and V is TRBV7-2, with D hard to call. CDR3 length: 13 residues. CDR1 and CDR2 from the germline V gene are SGHTA and FQGNSA. Trimming pared 0 bases from V and 7 bases from J, leaving 4 bases between. This CDR3 is CASSLARNSPLHF. The CDR3 DNA reads TGTGCCAGCAGCTTAGCGAGGAATTCACCCCTCCACTTT.

The chain combines TRBV18 with TRBJ1-1; tentatively, D is TRBD1 (6 bases). There are 15 residues in the CDR3. Germline CDR1 and CDR2: KGHSH and LQKENI. Trimming pared 6 bases from V and 1 base from J, leaving 15 bases between. CDR3 DNA sequence: TGTGCCAGCTCTGCCTTGGACAGCTCGAACACTGAAGCTTTCTTT. This gives the protein CASSALDSSNTEAFF.

With respect to this clone: Other DNA sequences in the same sample also yield this CDR3. The rearrangement uses TRBV10-1 and TRBJ1-1; 7 nucleotides align to TRBD1. The CDR3 extends over 13 amino acids. J lost 3 bases, V lost 3 bases, and 1 base had no gene match. Per the germline V gene, CDR1 is WNHNN and CDR2 is SYGVQD (reference sequence). CDR3 nucleotides: TGCGCCAGCAGTGAACAGGGGTACACTGAAGCTTTCTTT. Translating gives CASSEQGYTEAFF.

The rearrangement links TRBV18 to TRBJ1-4; 10 nucleotides align to TRBD1. Germline lookup yields CDR1 KGHSH and CDR2 LQKENI. The V segment lost 2 bases and the J segment 7 bases; nucleotides outside the gene matches: 10. The CDR3 runs 17 residues. The DNA for the CDR3 is TGTGCCAGCTCACCAAGCACGGCCAGGACAGGGGGTGAAAAACTGTTTTTT. Translated: CASSPSTARTGGEKLFF.

The chain joins TRBV6-5 to TRBJ1-5, with 11 positions matching TRBD1. Germline CDR1 MNHEY, CDR2 SVGAGI. The CDR3 is made up of 15 amino acids. The ends lost 7 bases at V and 6 bases at J; junction bases unmatched: 8. The CDR3 spells CASTGDRGRVQPQHF. Written as DNA, the CDR3 is TGTGCCAGCACCGGGGACAGGGGGAGAGTTCAGCCCCAGCATTTT.

J is TRBJ2-3 and V is TRBV3-1 (or the pseudogene TRBV3-2); 10 nucleotides match TRBD2. This CDR3 comprises 18 residues. Germline V lookup: CDR1 LGHDT, CDR2 YNNKEL (reference sequence). V lost 0 bases to trimming and J lost 1 base; unmatched junction nucleotides: 7. The CDR3 DNA is TGTGCCAGCAGCCAAGATAACCTAGCGGGAGTAGGCACAGATACGCAGTATTTT. It specifies CASSQDNLAGVGTDTQYF.

This clone was found a few times. The same CDR3 also results from other DNA sequences found in this sample. The rearrangement uses TRBV11-2 and TRBJ2-5, with D possibly being TRBD1 (6 bases). V was shortened by 1 base and J by 5 bases, with 11 bases between the two germline ends. This CDR3 spans 14 amino acids. The germline V gene encodes CDR1 SGHAT and CDR2 FQNNGV. Written as DNA, the CDR3 is TGTGCCAGCAGCTTAGGGGGGCCCCGGGAGACCCAGTACTTC. Protein product: CASSLGGPRETQYF.

The chain carries TRBV7-2 and TRBJ2-1; 7 positions match TRBD1. Germline trimming cut 4 bases from V and 6 bases from J; bases unmatched to any gene: 9. The length of the CDR3 is 15 residues. Germline V CDR1 and CDR2: SGHTA, FQGNSA. CDR3: CASSSNRGSGNEQFF. In DNA, the CDR3 is TGTGCCAGCAGCTCTAACAGGGGTTCAGGCAATGAGCAGTTCTTC.

The CDR3 nucleotides are TGTGCCTGGAGACAGGGAAGCACAGATACGCAGTATTTT. Protein: CAWRQGSTDTQYF. The rearrangement links TRBV30 to TRBJ2-3, with D perhaps matching TRBD1 (6 bases). This CDR3 is built from 13 residues. The germline CDR1 and CDR2 sequences are GTSNPN and SVGIG (reference sequence). Trimming took 3 bases from V and 0 from J, leaving 7 bases between them. The full variable domain, its missing parts supplied by reference TRBV30 and TRBJ2-3, is SQTIHQWPATLVQPVGSPLSLECTVEGTSNPNLYWYRQAAGRGLQLLFYSVGIGQISSEVPQNLSASRPQDRQFILSSKKLLLSDSGFYLCAWRQGSTDTQYFGPGTRLTVL.

This clone was counted between two and nine times. The J gene is TRBJ1-1, the V gene TRBV6-5; 10 bases fit TRBD1. The CDR3 loop spans 15 amino acids. Trimming removed 9 bases from V and 10 bases from J; junction bases left unmatched: 17. Germline V gene data show CDR1 as MNHEY and CDR2 as SVGAGI. CDR3 residues: CASSGSTGTGDRAFF. Written as DNA, the CDR3 is TGTGCCAGTTCTGGATCCACCGGGACAGGGGATCGAGCTTTCTTT.

The chain is built from TRBV29-1 and TRBJ1-2, with a weak D call TRBD1 (5 bases). This CDR3 region has 15 residues. V was pared by 3 bases and J by 5 bases, with 19 bases between. From germline, CDR1 is SQVTM and CDR2 ANQGSEA. The CDR3 DNA follows: TGCAGCGTTGATTTCGCGACCAGGGAGGGGTATGGCTACACCTTC. Protein sequence: CSVDFATREGYGYTF.

This clone was observed a handful of times. The chain links TRBV15 to TRBJ1-5, with D possibly TRBD1 on 5 matching bases. V lost 0 bases to trimming and J lost 8 bases, with 14 bases between them. The CDR3 consists of 15 residues. CDR1 and CDR2 from the germline V gene are LNHNV and YYDKDF (reference sequence). The CDR3: CATSRDRGGPKPQHF. CDR3 DNA: TGTGCCACCAGCAGAGATCGGGGGGGACCTAAGCCCCAGCATTTT.

J is TRBJ2-1 and V is TRBV5-1, with TRBD2 identical over 10 bases. This CDR3 has 19 residues. Germline V gives CDR1 SGHRS, CDR2 YFSETQ. The junction had 9 bases not matched to a gene; V was cut back by 0 bases and J by 0 bases. In nucleotides, the CDR3 is TGCGCCAGCAGCTTGGGTGTCGCTAGCGGGAGATCCTCCTACAATGAGCAGTTCTTC. This translates into CASSLGVASGRSSYNEQFF.

This sequence joins TRBV7-6 and TRBJ1-2; D might be TRBD1 (5 bases). The CDR3 is made up of 15 amino acids. Trimming removed 8 bases from V and 8 bases from J, with 24 bases in between. Germline values: CDR1 SGHVS, CDR2 FNYEAQ. The CDR3 DNA follows: TGTGCCAGCGCGCCCGAGGTTGGGGGGGTGAGAGGCTACACCTTC. Amino acids: CASAPEVGGVRGYTF.